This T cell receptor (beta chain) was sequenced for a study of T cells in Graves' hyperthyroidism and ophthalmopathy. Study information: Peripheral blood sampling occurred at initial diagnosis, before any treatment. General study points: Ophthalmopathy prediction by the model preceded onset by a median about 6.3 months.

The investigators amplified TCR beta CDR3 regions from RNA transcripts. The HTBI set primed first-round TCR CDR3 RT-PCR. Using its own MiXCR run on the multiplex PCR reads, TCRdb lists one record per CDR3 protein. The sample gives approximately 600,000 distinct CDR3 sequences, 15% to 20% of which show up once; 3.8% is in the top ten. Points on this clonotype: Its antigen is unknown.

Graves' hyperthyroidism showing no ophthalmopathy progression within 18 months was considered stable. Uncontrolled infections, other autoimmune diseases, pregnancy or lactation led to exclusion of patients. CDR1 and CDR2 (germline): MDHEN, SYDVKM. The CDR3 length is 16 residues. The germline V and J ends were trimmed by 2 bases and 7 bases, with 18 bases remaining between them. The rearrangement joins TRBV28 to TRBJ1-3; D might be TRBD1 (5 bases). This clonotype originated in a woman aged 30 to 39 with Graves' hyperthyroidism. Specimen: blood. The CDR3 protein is CASSLNRFSPSNTIYF. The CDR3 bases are TGTGCCAGCAGTTTAAACAGGTTCTCTCCGTCCAACACCATATATTTT.